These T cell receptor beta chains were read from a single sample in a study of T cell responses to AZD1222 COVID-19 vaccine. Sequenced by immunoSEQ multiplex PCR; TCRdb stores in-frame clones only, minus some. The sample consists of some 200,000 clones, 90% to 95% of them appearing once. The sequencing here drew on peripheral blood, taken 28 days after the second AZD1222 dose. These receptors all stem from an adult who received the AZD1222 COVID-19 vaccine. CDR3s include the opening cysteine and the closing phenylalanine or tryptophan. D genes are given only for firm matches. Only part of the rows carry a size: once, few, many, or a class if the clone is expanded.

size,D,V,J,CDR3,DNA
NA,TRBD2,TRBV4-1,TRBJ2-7,CASSPSAGPTYEQYF,TGCGCCAGCAGCCCGTCAGCGGGACCTACCTACGAGCAGTACTTC
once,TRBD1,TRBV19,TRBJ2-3,CASSIDHRQGTDTQYF,TGTGCCAGTAGTATAGATCATAGACAGGGGACAGATACGCAGTATTTT
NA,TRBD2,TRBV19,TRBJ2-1,CASSIVLAGGNEQFF,TGTGCCAGTAGTATAGTGTTAGCGGGGGGGAATGAGCAGTTCTTC
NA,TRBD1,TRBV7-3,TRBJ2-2,CASSSTGGGTGELFF,TGTGCCAGCAGCTCTACAGGGGGCGGAACCGGGGAGCTGTTTTTT
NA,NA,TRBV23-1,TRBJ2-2,CASSQSDTSTGELFF,TGCGCCAGCAGTCAATCGGACACGTCCACCGGGGAGCTGTTTTTT
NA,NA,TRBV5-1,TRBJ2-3,CASRGAPSTDTQYF,TGCGCCAGCCGGGGGGCACCTAGCACAGATACGCAGTATTTT
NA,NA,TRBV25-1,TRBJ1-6,CASSEGPWNSPLHF,TGTGCCAGCAGTGAAGGTCCTTGGAATTCACCCCTCCACTTT
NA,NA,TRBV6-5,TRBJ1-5,CASRGVGNQPQHF,TGTGCCAGCAGGGGGGTGGGGAATCAGCCCCAGCATTTT
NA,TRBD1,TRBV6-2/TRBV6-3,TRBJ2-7,CASSYNRGVHEQYF,TGTGCCAGCAGTTACAACAGGGGAGTCCACGAGCAGTACTTC
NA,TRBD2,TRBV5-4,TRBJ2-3,CASSFRLAGGTDTQYF,TGTGCCAGCAGTTTTCGACTAGCGGGGGGTACAGATACGCAGTATTTT
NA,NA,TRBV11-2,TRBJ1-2,CASSRPSQGFGYGYTF,TGTGCCAGCAGCAGACCATCCCAGGGGTTCGGGTATGGCTACACCTTC
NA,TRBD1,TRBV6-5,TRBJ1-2,CASSYRDRGYGYTF,TGTGCCAGCAGTTACCGGGACAGGGGGTATGGCTACACCTTC
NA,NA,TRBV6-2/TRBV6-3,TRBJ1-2,CASSFTPNYGYTF,TGTGCCAGCAGTTTTACACCTAACTATGGCTACACCTTC
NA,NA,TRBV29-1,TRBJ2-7,CSVEFHGTYEQYF,TGCAGCGTTGAATTTCACGGGACCTACGAGCAGTACTTC
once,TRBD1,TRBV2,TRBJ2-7,CASQGGTGLYEQYF,TGTGCCAGCCAGGGGGGGACAGGGCTTTACGAGCAGTACTTC
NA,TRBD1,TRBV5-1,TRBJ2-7,CASSLEGQGPYEQYF,TGCGCCAGCAGTCTGGAGGGACAGGGACCTTACGAGCAGTACTTC
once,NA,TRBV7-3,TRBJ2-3,CASSRTDTQYF,TGTGCCAGCAGCCGCACAGATACGCAGTATTTT
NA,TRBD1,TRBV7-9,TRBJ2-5,CASSLGGTGSKTQYF,TGTGCCAGCAGCTTAGGGGGGACAGGGTCAAAGACCCAGTACTTC
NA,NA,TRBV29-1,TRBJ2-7,CSVGRVEEQYF,TGCAGCGTTGGAAGGGTGGAAGAGCAGTACTTC
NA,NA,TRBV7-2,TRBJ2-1,CASSLGSGSSYNEQFF,TGTGCCAGCAGCTTAGGCTCAGGGAGCTCCTACAATGAGCAGTTCTTC
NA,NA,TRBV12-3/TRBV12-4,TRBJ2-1,CASSFSIGNEQFF,TGTGCCAGCAGTTTTAGTATCGGCAATGAGCAGTTCTTC
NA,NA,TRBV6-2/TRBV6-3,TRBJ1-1,CASSLGLGNTEAFF,TGTGCCAGCAGTTTGGGACTGGGGAACACTGAAGCTTTCTTT
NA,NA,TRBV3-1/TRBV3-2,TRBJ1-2,CASSQGPLGYTF,TGTGCCAGCAGCCAAGGGCCTCTTGGCTACACCTTC
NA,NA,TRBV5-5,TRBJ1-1,CASSLSRAEAFF,TGTGCCAGCAGCTTGAGTAGGGCTGAAGCTTTCTTT
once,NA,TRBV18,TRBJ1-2,CASSPTAGLEGYTF,TGTGCCAGCTCACCCACGGCAGGGTTGGAGGGCTACACCTTC
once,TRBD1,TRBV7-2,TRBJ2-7,CASIPTGNEQYF,TGTGCCAGCATCCCGACAGGGAATGAGCAGTACTTC
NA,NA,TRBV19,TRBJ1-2,CASKGTIREMNGYTF,TGTGCCAGTAAGGGGACTATTAGGGAAATGAATGGCTACACCTTC
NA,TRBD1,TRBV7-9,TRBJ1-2,CASSPLTGTENYGYTF,TGTGCCAGCAGCCCCCTCACCGGGACAGAAAACTATGGCTACACCTTC
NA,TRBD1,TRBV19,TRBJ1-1,CASSLTGGRYTEAFF,TGTGCCAGTAGCCTGACAGGGGGACGGTACACTGAAGCTTTCTTT
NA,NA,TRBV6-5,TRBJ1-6,CASSLGYDNSPLHF,TGTGCCAGCAGCCTAGGATACGATAATTCACCCCTCCACTTT
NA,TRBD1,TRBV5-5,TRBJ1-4,CASSLDGRGTTNEKLFF,TGTGCCAGCAGCTTGGATGGCAGGGGGACGACTAATGAAAAACTGTTTTTT
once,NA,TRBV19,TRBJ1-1,CASNSRELNTEAFF,TGTGCTAGTAACAGCCGGGAGTTGAACACTGAAGCTTTCTTT
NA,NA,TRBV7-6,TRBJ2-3,CASSLAGGTQYF,TGTGCCAGCAGCTTAGCAGGTGGTACGCAGTATTTT
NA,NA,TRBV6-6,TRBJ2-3,CASSYSIRTDTQYF,TGTGCCAGCAGTTACTCCATACGCACAGATACGCAGTATTTT
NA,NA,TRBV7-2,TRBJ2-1,CASSLYNNEQFF,TGTGCCAGCAGCTTATATAACAATGAGCAGTTCTTC
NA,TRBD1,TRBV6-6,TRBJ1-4,CASSPDRVANEKLFF,TGTGCCAGCAGCCCCGACAGGGTAGCTAATGAAAAACTGTTTTTT
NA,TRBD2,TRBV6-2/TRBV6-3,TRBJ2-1,CASSYSTPAGAGDEQFF,TGTGCCAGCAGTTACTCGACTCCAGCGGGGGCTGGGGATGAGCAGTTCTTC
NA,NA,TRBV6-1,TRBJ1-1,CASSVDLGSVRTEAFF,TGTGCCAGCAGTGTGGACTTAGGAAGTGTACGGACTGAAGCTTTCTTT
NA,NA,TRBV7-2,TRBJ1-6,CASSLMGESPLHF,TGTGCCAGCAGCTTAATGGGGGAATCACCCCTCCACTTT
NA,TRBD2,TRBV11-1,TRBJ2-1,CASSLVGGLATNEQFF,TGTGCCAGCAGCTTGGTTGGAGGACTAGCGACCAATGAGCAGTTCTTC
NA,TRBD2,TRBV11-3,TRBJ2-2,CASSLETSGGPRSNTGELFF,TGTGCCAGCAGCTTAGAGACTAGCGGGGGGCCCCGCTCGAACACCGGGGAGCTGTTTTTT
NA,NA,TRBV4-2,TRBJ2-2,CASSQDLTGELFF,TGTGCCAGCAGCCAAGATCTCACCGGGGAGCTGTTTTTT